The 9 T cell receptor beta chains reported below all come from one sample, sequenced in a study of CD8+ T cells in alopecia areata. Investigators isolated RNA and reverse transcribed it into cDNA to act as the sequencing template. Generated by immunoSEQ multiplex PCR, the TCRdb table keeps only in-frame clones and is missing some. The table includes some 240,000 clones, more than 45% detected once. Treatment in this sample: oral pan-JAK inhibitor, 5-10 mg twice daily. The sample consisted of CD4+ T cells sorted from blood, taken at week 4, from a patient treated with tofacitinib. The receptor set was obtained from a human donor with alopecia areata.

This clone was seen a few times. The chain carries TRBV4-3 and TRBJ2-5, with TRBD2 as a possible D gene (6 bases). CDR1 LGHNA and CDR2 YSLEER come from the germline V gene. Deletions cut 0 bases from V and 3 bases from J, with 14 bases between. This CDR3 has 16 residues. The CDR3 coding sequence is TGCGCCAGCAGCCAAGATCCGGCGGGGAGAAAAGAGACCCAGTACTTC. Translating it yields CASSQDPAGRKETQYF.

The J gene is TRBJ2-7, the V gene TRBV9; 7 bases map to TRBD2. Germline lookup yields CDR1 SGDLS and CDR2 YYNGEE. The CDR3 loop spans 17 amino acids. The V segment lost 4 bases and the J segment 0 bases; nucleotides outside the gene matches: 13. The CDR3 loop reads CASSPGSRGGSSYEQYF. The CDR3 DNA sequence: TGTGCCAGCAGCCCGGGGTCGCGGGGAGGGTCCTCCTACGAGCAGTACTTC.

The chain joins TRBV4-3 to TRBJ2-5, with TRBD2 matching over 10 bases. The CDR3 runs to 15 residues. The germline CDR1 and CDR2 sequences are LGHNA and YSLEER. V lost 1 base and J lost 6; bases outside the gene matches: 5. The CDR3 bases are TGCGCCAGCAGCCAAGCTAGCGGGGGCCCGCAGACCCAGTACTTC. The encoded protein is CASSQASGGPQTQYF.

This clone came up a few times. The chain recombines TRBV2 with TRBJ1-1; tentatively, D is TRBD1 (6 bases). This CDR3 contains 13 residues. Germline loops: CDR1 SNHLY, CDR2 FYNNEI. Trimming left V 10 bases short and J 6 bases short, with 18 bases between. CDR3 sequence reads: CAIRGGPLAEAFF. CDR3 sequence (DNA): TGTGCCATCCGGGGGGGGCCCCTCGCTGAAGCTTTCTTT.

This clone was observed a handful of times. The chain couples TRBV6-1 to TRBJ1-2, with D possibly matching TRBD1 (5 bases). The CDR3 runs to 13 residues. With 6 bases removed from V and 2 bases from J, the gap between germline ends came to 10 bases. The germline V gene has CDR1 MNHNS and CDR2 SASEGT. CDR3 nucleotide sequence: TGTGCCAGCAGCCCCCAGGGAAACTATGGCTACACCTTC. This codes for CASSPQGNYGYTF.

The CDR3 DNA reads TGTGCCAGCAGCTTAGCGCTCGCGGGGAACTATGGCTACACCTTC. Translation gives CASSLALAGNYGYTF. The chain uses TRBV7-9 and TRBJ1-2; D remains unclear. Germline V gene sequence: CDR1 SEHNR, CDR2 FQNEAQ (reference sequence). The CDR3 is 15 amino acids. V gave up 0 bases and J gave up 2 bases, with 10 bases separating them. Using reference TRBV7-9 and TRBJ1-2 for the parts outside the CDR3, the full variable domain is DTGVSQNPRHKITKRGQNVTFRCDPISEHNRLYWYRQTLGQGPEFLTYFQNEAQLEKSRLLSDRFSAERPKGSFSTLEIQRTEQGDSAMYLCASSLALAGNYGYTFGSGTRLTVV.

This clone was seen only a few times. The V and J genes are TRBV14 and TRBJ1-3; D is unresolved. V was trimmed by 1 base and J by 4 bases, leaving 11 bases between them. The germline V gene encodes CDR1 SGHDN and CDR2 FVKESK. The CDR3 is 15 residues long. The CDR3 protein is CASSQAPPPGNTIYF. CDR3 nucleotide sequence: TGTGCCAGCAGCCAAGCCCCCCCTCCCGGAAACACCATATATTTT.

The chain combines TRBV5-4 with TRBJ1-2; TRBD1 matches 8 bases. CDR1 and CDR2 from the germline V gene are SGHNT and YYREEE (reference sequence). The CDR3 is 14 residues long. Trimming removed 2 bases from V and 4 bases from J; junction bases left unmatched: 4. The chain's CDR3 is CASSLPQGVYGYTF. The CDR3 region has the DNA TGTGCCAGCAGCTTACCACAGGGGGTCTATGGCTACACCTTC.

The CDR3, as DNA: TGCAGCGTTGCCGTGCAGGAAGAGACCCAGTACTTC. It translates to CSVAVQEETQYF. The J gene is TRBJ2-5, the V gene TRBV29-1; the D is unclear. The germline V gene has CDR1 SQVTM and CDR2 ANQGSEA. CDR3 length: 12 amino acids. V dropped 4 bases and J dropped 3 bases, with 9 bases sitting between them.